These 25 T cell receptor beta chains share one sample of origin, sequenced in a study of T cell responses to AZD1222 COVID-19 vaccine (dated by TCRdb to about 2021). The time point label corresponds to: baseline before first vaccination. The library relied on the immunoSEQ multiplex PCR assay. Sourced from immuneACCESS, this table was stored by TCRdb with only in-frame sequences that have V and J called. A share of the clones is absent; for the studies checked, an unresolved V gene accounts for under half, and the remainder has no known explanation. The sample table holds fewer than 150,000 clones, of which roughly 88% were seen once. The ten largest clones add up to around 5% of the sample. Specimen: peripheral blood, collected on day 0 of AZD1222 vaccination. The receptors stem from an adult in good health.

The chain couples TRBV19 to TRBJ2-1, with TRBD2 matching 12 bases. This CDR3 is 15 amino acids long. The germline CDR1 and CDR2 sequences are LNHDA and SQIVND (reference sequence). J gave up 13 bases and V 5 bases, and 12 bases lay outside the gene matches. The CDR3 DNA sequence: TGTGCCAGTAGTTTACTGACTAGCGGGGGTGATAATCAGTTCTTC. It encodes CASSLLTSGGDNQFF.

This clone turned up a few times. V gene TRBV6-4 combines with J gene TRBJ2-1; unclear D gene. Germline values: CDR1 MRHNA, CDR2 SNTAGT. CDR3 length equals 13 residues. Deletions cut 6 bases from V and 8 bases from J, with 14 bases between. The DNA of the CDR3 is TGTGCCAGCAGCGTACAGAGGAACCATGAGCAGTTCTTC. Protein: CASSVQRNHEQFF.

The V and J genes are TRBV29-1 and TRBJ2-5, with a weak D call TRBD2 (6 bases). The CDR3 is 13 residues long. From germline, CDR1 is SQVTM and CDR2 ANQGSEA. V lost 6 bases and J 5 bases, leaving 16 bases between the germline ends. This chain's CDR3 is CSVVGGVGETQYF. DNA of the CDR3: TGCAGCGTAGTCGGGGGTGTAGGGGAGACCCAGTACTTC. The full variable domain, rest sourced from reference TRBV29-1 and TRBJ2-5, is SAVISQKPSRDICQRGTSLTIQCQVDSQVTMMFWYRQQPGQSLTLIATANQGSEATYESGFVIDKFPISRPNLTFSTLTVSNMSPEDSSIYLCSVVGGVGETQYFGPGTRLLVL.

This chain connects TRBV6-5 to TRBJ1-3; 7 bases agree with TRBD1. V was pared by 6 bases and J by 2 bases, with 4 bases of the junction left unmatched. Germline values: CDR1 MNHEY, CDR2 SVGAGI. The CDR3 consists of 14 residues. CDR3 nucleotide sequence: TGTGCCAGCAGCCCGACAGGGCCTGGAAACACCATATATTTT. Translated: CASSPTGPGNTIYF.

V is TRBV20-1 and J is TRBJ1-2; D remains unclear. CDR1 DFQATT and CDR2 SNEGSKA come from the germline V gene (reference sequence). Trimming removed 0 bases from V and 5 bases from J, with 4 bases in between. The CDR3 is made up of 11 amino acids. CDR3: CSAREAYGYTF. The CDR3 nucleotides read TGCAGTGCTAGAGAGGCATATGGCTACACCTTC.

The chain carries TRBV27 and TRBJ1-2; possible D gene TRBD1, 5 bases. With 1 base removed from V and 6 bases from J, the gap between germline ends came to 9 bases. The germline V gene encodes CDR1 MNHEY and CDR2 SMNVEV (reference sequence). The CDR3 loop spans 13 amino acids. CDR3 bases: TGTGCCAGCAGTTTATATGGGGCAAATGGCTACACCTTC. Protein sequence: CASSLYGANGYTF.

The chain links TRBV7-9 to TRBJ1-1; the D is unclear. Germline V gene data show CDR1 as SEHNR and CDR2 as FQNEAQ (reference sequence). The CDR3 totals 13 residues. The ends were cut back, 1 base at V and 9 bases at J, with 12 bases in the middle. The chain's CDR3 is CASSLGLGRQAFF. DNA of the CDR3: TGTGCCAGCAGCTTAGGGCTCGGGAGGCAAGCTTTCTTT.

J is TRBJ1-6 and V is TRBV6-4, with a weak D call TRBD1 (5 bases). The V end was cut by 3 bases, the J end by 6 bases, with 12 bases between. Germline assignment: CDR1 MRHNA and CDR2 SNTAGT. The CDR3 has 15 amino acids. CDR3 coding DNA: TGTGCCAGCAGTGATGGTCGGGGCGCTAATTCACCCCTCCACTTT. Protein: CASSDGRGANSPLHF.

This chain links TRBV18 with TRBJ2-7; 14 nucleotides agree with TRBD2. The length of the CDR3 is 15 residues. The junction had 1 base not matched to a gene; V was cut back by 0 bases and J by 6 bases. Germline V gene sequence: CDR1 KGHSH, CDR2 LQKENI. CDR3 sequence: CASSPPGLAGGEQYF. The CDR3 region has the DNA TGTGCCAGCTCACCACCTGGACTAGCGGGGGGCGAGCAGTACTTC.

This chain connects TRBV28 to TRBJ1-5; D gene unclear. The CDR3 length is 11 residues. Between the trimmed V and J ends, which lost 5 bases and 8 bases, there was a span of 7 bases. Looked up from germline, CDR1 is MDHEN and CDR2 is SYDVKM. CDR3 sequence: CASSEWEPQHF. For the CDR3, the DNA is TGTGCCAGCAGTGAGTGGGAGCCCCAGCATTTT. Full variable domain (remainder filled in from reference TRBV28 and TRBJ1-5): DVKVTQSSRYLVKRTGEKVFLECVQDMDHENMFWYRQDPGLGLRLIYFSYDVKMKEKGDIPEGYSVSREKKERFSLILESASTNQTSMYLCASSEWEPQHFGDGTRLSIL.

There are a few counts of this clone. The chain links TRBV2 to TRBJ2-7, with unresolved D. Trimming removed 5 bases from V and 2 bases from J, with 4 bases in between. This CDR3 spans 11 amino acids. The germline gives CDR1 SNHLY, CDR2 FYNNEI. The CDR3 nucleotides are TGTGCCAGCAGTTCCGCCTACGAGCAGTACTTC. Encoded protein: CASSSAYEQYF.

The chain joins TRBV12-3 or TRBV12-4 to TRBJ1-1, with TRBD1 as a possible D gene (5 bases). This CDR3 has 13 amino acids. Trimming took 7 bases from V and 3 from J, leaving 12 bases between them. The CDR3: CASTGGRDTEAFF. DNA of the CDR3: TGTGCCAGCACTGGGGGAAGGGACACTGAAGCTTTCTTT.

The chain uses TRBV5-4 and TRBJ1-1; 7 positions agree with TRBD1. CDR3 size: 12 residues. Germline trimming cut 4 bases from V and 10 bases from J; bases unmatched to any gene: 7. Germline V CDR1 and CDR2: SGHNT, YYREEE (reference sequence). The CDR3 region is CASSARDSGAFF. The DNA of the CDR3 is TGTGCCAGCAGCGCGAGGGACAGCGGAGCTTTCTTT.

This sequence joins TRBV7-2 and TRBJ1-6, with a weak D call TRBD1 (6 bases). Germline V CDR1 and CDR2: SGHTA, FQGNSA. The CDR3 totals 15 residues. V dropped 2 bases and J dropped 8 bases, with 13 bases sitting between them. The CDR3 DNA follows: TGTGCCAGCAGCTTAAATGGCCAGGGGTATTCACCCCTCCACTTT. This translates into CASSLNGQGYSPLHF.

This sequence joins TRBV5-1 and TRBJ2-3; 7 bases match TRBD2. Germline V CDR1 and CDR2: SGHRS, YFSETQ. The J segment lost 1 base and the V segment lost 4 bases, leaving 9 bases of the junction unmatched. The CDR3 is made up of 16 amino acids. In DNA, the CDR3 is TGCGCCAGCAGCCGGGGGGTTTTGGGCCGCACAGATACGCAGTATTTT. This translates into CASSRGVLGRTDTQYF. The entire variable domain, with the rest obtained from reference TRBV5-1 and TRBJ2-3, is as follows: KAGVTQTPRYLIKTRGQQVTLSCSPISGHRSVSWYQQTPGQGLQFLFEYFSETQRNKGNFPGRFSGRQFSNSRSEMNVSTLELGDSALYLCASSRGVLGRTDTQYFGPGTRLTVL.

This clone was recorded a few times. The chain couples TRBV7-3 to TRBJ2-1, with unresolved D. Germline CDR1 reads SGHTA; CDR2 reads FQGTGA. The CDR3 length is 13 residues. The germline V and J ends were trimmed by 1 base and 6 bases, with 7 bases remaining between them. In DNA form, the CDR3 reads TGTGCCAGCAGCTTAAACCCGGGCAATGAGCAGTTCTTC. Encoded protein: CASSLNPGNEQFF. The full variable domain, its missing parts supplied by reference TRBV7-3 and TRBJ2-1, is GAGVSQTPSNKVTEKGKYVELRCDPISGHTALYWYRQSLGQGPEFLIYFQGTGAADDSGLPNDRFFAVRPEGSVSTLKIQRTERGDSAVYLCASSLNPGNEQFFGPGTRLTVL.

DNA of the CDR3: TGCGCCAGCAGCCCGACAGGCCAGATTGGCAATGAGCAGTTCTTC. Translated, it gives CASSPTGQIGNEQFF. This chain connects TRBV5-1 to TRBJ2-1; a possible D gene is TRBD1 (6 bases). Germline CDR1 is SGHRS and CDR2 is YFSETQ. This CDR3 comprises 15 residues. V lost 4 bases to trimming and J lost 6 bases, with 17 bases between them.

This clone was seen more than once but under ten times. This chain connects TRBV28 to TRBJ1-2; D is undetermined. The CDR3 has 11 amino acids. Germline loops: CDR1 MDHEN, CDR2 SYDVKM. Trimming left V 7 bases short and J 5 bases short, with 8 bases between. The CDR3 region has the DNA TGTGCCAGCATGGATGGGTATGGCTACACCTTC. Protein product: CASMDGYGYTF.

This clone was observed a few times. J is TRBJ2-3 and V is TRBV19; D call uncertain. Trimming cost V 5 bases and J 2 bases, with 11 bases left between them. CDR3 length: 14 residues. CDR1 and CDR2 from the germline V gene are LNHDA and SQIVND (reference sequence). Here the CDR3 DNA reads TGTGCCAGTAGTGGACCGCTCGCCACAGATACGCAGTATTTT. It specifies CASSGPLATDTQYF.

This chain joins TRBV5-1 and TRBJ2-2; a possible D gene is TRBD1 (5 bases). This CDR3 has 15 amino acids. Germline CDR1 SGHRS, CDR2 YFSETQ. V was trimmed by 1 base and J by 4 bases, leaving 11 bases between them. CDR3 DNA: TGCGCCAGCAGCTTGCAGGGTATCGGCACCGGGGAGCTGTTTTTT. Its protein product is CASSLQGIGTGELFF.

The CDR3 is CASSERYTDTQYF. In nucleotides, the CDR3 is TGTGCCAGCAGTGAAAGGTACACAGATACGCAGTATTTT. This sequence joins TRBV2 and TRBJ2-3, with D uncertain. Deletions cut 2 bases from V and 2 bases from J, with 5 bases between. CDR1 and CDR2 from the germline V gene are SNHLY and FYNNEI. This CDR3 is built from 13 residues.

This clone came up once. The chain links TRBV29-1 to TRBJ1-1; possibly TRBD1 for D (6 bases). V lost 6 bases and J lost 4, with 21 bases in between. The germline CDR1 and CDR2 sequences are SQVTM and ANQGSEA. The length of the CDR3 is 15 residues. CDR3 sequence (DNA): TGCAGCGTCCCTGGGGGGGCAGGAATGGCCACTGAAGCTTTCTTT. Translating gives CSVPGGAGMATEAFF.

This clone was counted a single time. The chain uses TRBV2 and TRBJ1-5, with D hard to call. The germline V and J ends were trimmed by 1 base and 3 bases, with 7 bases remaining between them. The V gene's germline CDR1 is SNHLY and CDR2 FYNNEI. This CDR3 region has 14 residues. CDR3 bases: TGTGCCAGCAGTGAAGAGGCGTCCAATCAGCCCCAGCATTTT. Translated: CASSEEASNQPQHF.

The chain uses TRBV28 and TRBJ2-7, with 8 bases lining up with TRBD2. The germline gives CDR1 MDHEN, CDR2 SYDVKM. V shed 3 bases, J shed 4 bases, and the junction held 8 bases outside the gene matches. This CDR3 has 15 amino acids. The CDR3 reads CASSFTGLVSYEQYF. In DNA form, the CDR3 reads TGTGCCAGCAGTTTCACGGGACTAGTAAGTTACGAGCAGTACTTC.

J is TRBJ1-2 and V is TRBV6-4; D may be TRBD1 (5 bases). CDR1 is MRHNA, CDR2 SNTAGT, per germline. Trimming cost V 0 bases and J 4 bases, with 12 bases left between them. This CDR3 is 15 amino acids long. CDR3 residues: CASSDSSDSFYGYTF. In DNA form, the CDR3 reads TGTGCCAGCAGTGACTCATCCGACAGCTTCTATGGCTACACCTTC.